This entry describes one TCR beta chain. It has no known antigen specificity. Base qualities were left out, and no much larger clone turns up one base away. In light of the paper, this sample's time point label describes: baseline before first vaccination. Vaccinee samples were obtained from the UK trials COV001 and COV002, which included a single-blind randomized controlled phase 2/3 trial of AZD1222 (ChAdOx1 nCoV-19) in healthy adults. Trial participant PBMC samples were collected at day 0 and day 28 after the second dose for TCRbeta chain sequencing. The sample originates from a study of T cell responses to AZD1222 COVID-19 vaccine (dated by TCRdb to about 2021). Study-level background: AZD1222 recipients whose second dose came at about 4 weeks and those whose second dose came at about 12 weeks were combined into one group, since spike-specific TCR depth and breadth did not differ between the two schedules. TCR sequencing covered over 230 trial participants: 207 given two doses of AZD1222 and approximately 25 given two doses of MenACWY control vaccine. Enrollment into the trials was organized by age into subgroups of 18-55, 56-69 and 70-plus years, and those subgroups contained roughly 150, 30 and 60 TCR-sequenced participants, respectively.

The germline V gene yields SGHDN for CDR1 and FVKESK for CDR2. At the junction V is shortened by 2 bases and J by 1 base; bases outside the gene matches: 6. Including the terminal cysteine and phenylalanine, the CDR3 comprises 18 residues. Of all the DNA, just the CDR3 is kept, 54 bases in frame from base 1. Study-level results and caveats: The whole spike protein was spanned by vaccine-associated CD4 TCRs, and dominant responses were seen in regions 160-218 and 743-854. Because no day 14 peak-response samples were available, the repertoires could be characterized only after the peak T cell response. After two AZD1222 doses, spike-specific TCR breadth and depth were significantly higher than at day 0 and than in MenACWY recipients. The 56-69-year group was small, and its depth increase did not reach significance, likely because of low power. Reportedly, almost half of the unique spike-specific TCRs recognized epitopes lying outside the regions that are mutated in the B.1.351 and B.1.1.7 variants. Participants were mostly white British, with more females than males. The authors suggested clonal diversity may have been underestimated. Conclusions about previously exposed vaccinees were limited because only six or seven AZD1222 recipients were SARS-CoV-2 seropositive at baseline.

The CDR3 regions of human TCRbeta chains were analyzed by immunosequencing. The published analysis was carried out like this. TCRs in the repertoires were matched against a reference library of SARS-CoV-2-specific TCRs that had been generated with the MIRA antigen-specificity platform. Breadth was defined as the fraction of unique TCRs that were SARS-CoV-2-associated, and depth was defined as the fraction of total T cells that were SARS-CoV-2-associated. Using the MIRA data, each spike-specific TCR was assigned both to the spike region to which the TCR was reactive and to a CD4 or CD8 class. Log10-transformed breadth and depth values were compared by one-way ANOVA with Sidak's multiple comparisons tests. TCRdb limited this immuneACCESS table to in-frame rearrangements with V and J called. A share of clones is missing; checked studies link under half to unresolved V genes, and the rest is unexplained. From that table come the V and J calls and clone size; the DNA was used to work out D and trimming. The sample table records roughly 80,000 clones; about 84% of these occur just once. 2.5% to 3.5% of the sample is in the top ten clones.

The sequenced sample was peripheral blood, obtained on day 0 of AZD1222 vaccination. The chain employs TRBV14 and TRBJ1-6; TRBD1 fits 9 bases in the junction. The clonotype originates from an adult in good health. CDR3 region: CASSQRTGGGSYNSPLHF. The nucleotide sequence is given as TGTGCCAGCAGCCAAAGAACAGGGGGCGGTTCCTATAATTCACCCCTCCACTTT.